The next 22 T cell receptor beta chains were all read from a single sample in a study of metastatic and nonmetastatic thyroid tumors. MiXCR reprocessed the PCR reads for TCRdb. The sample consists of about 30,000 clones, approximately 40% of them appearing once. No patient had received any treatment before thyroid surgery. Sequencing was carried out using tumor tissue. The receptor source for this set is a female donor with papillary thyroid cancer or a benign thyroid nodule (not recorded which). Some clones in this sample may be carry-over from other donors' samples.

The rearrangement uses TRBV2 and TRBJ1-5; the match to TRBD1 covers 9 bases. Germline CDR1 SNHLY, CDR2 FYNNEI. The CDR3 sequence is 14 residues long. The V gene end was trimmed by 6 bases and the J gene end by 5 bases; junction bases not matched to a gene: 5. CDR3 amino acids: CASREDRGDQPQHF. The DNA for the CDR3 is TGTGCCAGCAGGGAGGACAGGGGAGATCAGCCCCAGCATTTT.

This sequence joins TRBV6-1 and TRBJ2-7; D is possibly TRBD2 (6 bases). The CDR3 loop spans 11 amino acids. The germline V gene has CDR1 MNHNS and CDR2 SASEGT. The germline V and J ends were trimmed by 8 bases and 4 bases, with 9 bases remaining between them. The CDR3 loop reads CASGGGYEQYF. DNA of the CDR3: TGTGCCAGCGGTGGAGGGTACGAGCAGTACTTC.

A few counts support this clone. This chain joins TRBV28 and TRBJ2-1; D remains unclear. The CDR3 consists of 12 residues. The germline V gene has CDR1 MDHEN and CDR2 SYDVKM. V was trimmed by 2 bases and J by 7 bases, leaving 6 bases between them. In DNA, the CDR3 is TGTGCCAGCAGTTTACAAGAAAATGAGCAGTTCTTC. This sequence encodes CASSLQENEQFF.

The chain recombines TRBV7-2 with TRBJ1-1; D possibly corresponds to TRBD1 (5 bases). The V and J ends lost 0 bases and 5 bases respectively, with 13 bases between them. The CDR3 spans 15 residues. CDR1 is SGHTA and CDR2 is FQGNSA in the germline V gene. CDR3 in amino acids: CASSLAGGGLTEAFF. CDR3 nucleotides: TGTGCCAGCAGCTTAGCCGGGGGAGGGTTAACTGAAGCTTTCTTT.

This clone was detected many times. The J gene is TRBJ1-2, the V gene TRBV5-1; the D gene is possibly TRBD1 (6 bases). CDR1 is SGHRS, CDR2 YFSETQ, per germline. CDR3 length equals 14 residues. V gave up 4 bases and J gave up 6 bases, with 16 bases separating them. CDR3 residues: CASSRLTGNHGYTF. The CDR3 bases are TGCGCCAGCAGCCGCCTGACAGGCAACCATGGCTACACCTTC.

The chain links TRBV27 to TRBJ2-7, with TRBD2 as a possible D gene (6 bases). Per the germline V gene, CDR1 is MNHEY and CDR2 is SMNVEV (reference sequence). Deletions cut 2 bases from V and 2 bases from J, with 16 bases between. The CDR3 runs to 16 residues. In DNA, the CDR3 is TGTGCCAGCAGTTTAGGGATAGCGGCAGCGGCCTACGAGCAGTACTTC. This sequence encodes CASSLGIAAAAYEQYF.

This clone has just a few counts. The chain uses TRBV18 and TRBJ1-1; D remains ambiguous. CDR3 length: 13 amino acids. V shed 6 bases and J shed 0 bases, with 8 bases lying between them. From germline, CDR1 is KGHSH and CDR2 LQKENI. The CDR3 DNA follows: TGTGCCAGCTCGCCCCAAATGAACACTGAAGCTTTCTTT. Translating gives CASSPQMNTEAFF.

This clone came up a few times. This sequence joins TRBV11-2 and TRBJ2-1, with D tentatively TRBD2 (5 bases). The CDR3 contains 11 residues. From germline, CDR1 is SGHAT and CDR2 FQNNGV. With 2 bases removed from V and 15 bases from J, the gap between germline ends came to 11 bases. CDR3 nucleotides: TGTGCCAGCAGCTTATCGGCTAGCATGTTCTTC. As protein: CASSLSASMFF.

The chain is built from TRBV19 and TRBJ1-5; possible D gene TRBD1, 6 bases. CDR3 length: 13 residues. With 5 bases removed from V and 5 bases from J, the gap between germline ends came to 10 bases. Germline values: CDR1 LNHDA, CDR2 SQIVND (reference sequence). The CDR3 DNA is TGTGCCAGTAGTCACAGGGCAGATCAGCCCCAGCATTTT. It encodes CASSHRADQPQHF.

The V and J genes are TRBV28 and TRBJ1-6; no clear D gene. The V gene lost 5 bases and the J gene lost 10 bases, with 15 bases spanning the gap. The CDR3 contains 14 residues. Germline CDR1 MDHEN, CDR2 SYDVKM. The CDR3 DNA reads TGTGCCAGCAGTCCCGGAGGGCGTGACTCACCCCTCCACTTT. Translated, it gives CASSPGGRDSPLHF.

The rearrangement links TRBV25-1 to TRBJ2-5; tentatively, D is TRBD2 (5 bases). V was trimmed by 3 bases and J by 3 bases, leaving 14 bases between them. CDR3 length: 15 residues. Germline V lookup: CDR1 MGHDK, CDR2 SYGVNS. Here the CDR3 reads CASSDPGLVKETQYF. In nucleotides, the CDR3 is TGTGCCAGCAGTGACCCCGGACTGGTAAAAGAGACCCAGTACTTC.

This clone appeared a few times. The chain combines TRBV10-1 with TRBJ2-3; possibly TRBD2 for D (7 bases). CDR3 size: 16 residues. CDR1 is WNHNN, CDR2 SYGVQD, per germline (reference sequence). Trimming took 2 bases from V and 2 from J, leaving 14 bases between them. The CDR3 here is CASSEESGGYTDTQYF. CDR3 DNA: TGCGCCAGCAGTGAGGAGTCGGGGGGCTACACAGATACGCAGTATTTT.

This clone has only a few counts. This CDR3 is CASSFLGGALADTQYF. CDR3 sequence (DNA): TGTGCCAGCAGTTTTTTGGGGGGCGCTTTAGCAGATACGCAGTATTTT. The chain uses TRBV28 and TRBJ2-3; D may match TRBD1 or TRBD2 (6 bases each). Trimming cost V 3 bases and J 4 bases, with 17 bases left between them. Germline loops: CDR1 MDHEN, CDR2 SYDVKM. This CDR3 has 16 residues. Supplemented by reference TRBV28 and TRBJ2-3, the full variable domain reads DVKVTQSSRYLVKRTGEKVFLECVQDMDHENMFWYRQDPGLGLRLIYFSYDVKMKEKGDIPEGYSVSREKKERFSLILESASTNQTSMYLCASSFLGGALADTQYFGPGTRLTVL.

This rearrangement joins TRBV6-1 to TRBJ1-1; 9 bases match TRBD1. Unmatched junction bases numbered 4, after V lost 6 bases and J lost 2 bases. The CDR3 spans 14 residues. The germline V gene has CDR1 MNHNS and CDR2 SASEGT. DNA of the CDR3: TGTGCCAGCAGGCTACAGGGGGCTAACACTGAAGCTTTCTTT. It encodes CASRLQGANTEAFF.

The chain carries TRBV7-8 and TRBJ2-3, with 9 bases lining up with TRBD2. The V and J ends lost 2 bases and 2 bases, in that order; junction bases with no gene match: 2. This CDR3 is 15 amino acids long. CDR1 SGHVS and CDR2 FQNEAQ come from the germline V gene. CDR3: CASSLRLADTDTQYF. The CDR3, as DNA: TGTGCCAGCAGCTTACGACTAGCGGACACAGATACGCAGTATTTT.

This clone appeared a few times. The CDR3 nucleotides read TGTGCCAGCAGTTCGCAGGACAGGGCCTACGAGCAGTACTTC. Translation: CASSSQDRAYEQYF. This chain connects TRBV6-5 to TRBJ2-7; 8 bases are shared with TRBD1. The CDR3 extends over 14 amino acids. CDR1 is MNHEY, CDR2 SVGAGI, per germline. V dropped 4 bases and J dropped 2; count of bases not matched to a gene: 4.

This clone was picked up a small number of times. The chain's CDR3 is CASRGTGTGELFF. CDR3 DNA sequence: TGTGCCAGCAGAGGTACAGGGACCGGGGAGCTGTTTTTT. The gene calls are TRBV2 and TRBJ2-2; tentatively, D is TRBD1 (6 bases). The CDR3 totals 13 residues. Germline-derived CDR1 and CDR2 are SNHLY and FYNNEI. The ends were cut back, 6 bases at V and 5 bases at J, with 10 bases in the middle. Based on the CDR3 plus reference TRBV2 and TRBJ2-2, the full variable domain is EPEVTQTPSHQVTQMGQEVILRCVPISNHLYFYWYRQILGQKVEFLVSFYNNEISEKSEIFDDQFSVERPDGSNFTLKIRSTKLEDSAMYFCASRGTGTGELFFGEGSRLTVL.

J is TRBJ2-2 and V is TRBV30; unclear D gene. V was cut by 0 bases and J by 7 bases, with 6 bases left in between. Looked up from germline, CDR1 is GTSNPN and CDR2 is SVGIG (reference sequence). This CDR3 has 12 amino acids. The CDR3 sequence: CAWSVRIGELFF. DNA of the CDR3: TGTGCCTGGAGTGTGAGGATCGGGGAGCTGTTTTTT.

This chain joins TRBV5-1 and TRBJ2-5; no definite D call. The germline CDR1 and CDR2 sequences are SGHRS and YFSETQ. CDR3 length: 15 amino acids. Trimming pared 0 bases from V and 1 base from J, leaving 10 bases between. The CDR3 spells CASSLVGRFQETQYF. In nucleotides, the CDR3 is TGCGCCAGCAGCTTGGTTGGTCGATTCCAAGAGACCCAGTACTTC.

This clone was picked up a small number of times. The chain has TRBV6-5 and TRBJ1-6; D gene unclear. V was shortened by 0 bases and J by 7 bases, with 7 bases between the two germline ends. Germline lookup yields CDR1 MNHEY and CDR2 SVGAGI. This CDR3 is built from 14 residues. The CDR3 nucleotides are TGTGCCAGCAGTTACTCGGGCAGGAATTCACCCCTCCACTTT. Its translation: CASSYSGRNSPLHF.

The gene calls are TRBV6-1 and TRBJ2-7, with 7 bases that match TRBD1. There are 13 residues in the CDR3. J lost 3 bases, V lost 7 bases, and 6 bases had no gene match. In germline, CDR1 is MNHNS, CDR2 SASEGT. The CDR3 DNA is TGTGCCAGCATGTCAGGGGGTCGCTACGAGCAGTACTTC. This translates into CASMSGGRYEQYF.

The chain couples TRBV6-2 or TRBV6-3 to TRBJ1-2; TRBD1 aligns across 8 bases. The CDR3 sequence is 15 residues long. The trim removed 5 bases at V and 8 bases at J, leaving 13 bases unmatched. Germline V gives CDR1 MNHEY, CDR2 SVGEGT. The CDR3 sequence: CASSRSRTGSGGYTF. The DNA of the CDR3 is TGTGCCAGCAGTCGTTCGCGGACAGGGTCAGGAGGCTACACCTTC.